This TCR beta chain was documented in a study of neurological immune-mediated disorders. This clonotype was counted at least ten times. TCRdb re-derived calls from the 5' RACE reads in MiXCR, one entry per CDR3 protein. Here the sample spans over 45,000 distinct CDR3 sequences, more than 3% being singletons. The sample consisted of CD4+ T cells from blood. This receptor was obtained from a middle-aged woman with multiple sclerosis.

CDR3 residues: CASSQGDPFTDTQYF. The CDR3 bases are TGCGCCAGCAGCCAGGGGGACCCCTTCACAGATACGCAGTATTTT. The V call is TRBV5-1, the J call TRBJ2-3; 7 bases are a match to TRBD1. This CDR3 spans 15 amino acids. Germline CDR1 reads SGHRS; CDR2 reads YFSETQ. The junction had 7 bases not matched to a gene; V was cut back by 4 bases and J by 2 bases.